Sequencing of this T cell receptor (beta chain) was carried out in a study of shared clonotypes between healthy human individuals. Study-wide context: Three CD4 naive, three CD4 memory, two CD8 naive and one CD8 memory plate were used per donor.

Positive CCR7 selection of CD45RO-negative cells yielded the naive CD8 cells, and terminally differentiated effector memory CD45RA+ cells were excluded. The V end lost 5 bases, the J end lost 0 bases, and 17 bases lay between the germline ends. Germline CDR1 reads SGHAT; CDR2 reads FQNNGV. This CDR3 comprises 17 residues. Repertoires were generated with immunoSEQ multiplex PCR, while TCRdb's copy carries only in-frame clones and drops some. This sample carries about 2.1 million clones, around 95% of them seen once, and the ten largest clones take approximately 1.7%. This TCR was recovered from a man aged 18 to 29 in good health. Some clones in this sample may be carry-over from other donors' samples. The sequencing input was naive CD8+ T cells from PBMCs. The chain has TRBV11-2 and TRBJ1-3, with D unclear. The CDR3 nucleotides are TGTGCCAGCAGCCCCGCCGTCGGCGGATACTCTGGAAACACCATATATTTT. Translating it yields CASSPAVGGYSGNTIYF.